This T cell receptor beta chain was identified during a study of blood T cell repertoires in COVID-19. At the level of the study: T cells, B-cell-depleted T cells, or PBMCs supplied cDNA or gDNA.

The assay was immunoSEQ multiplex PCR, and TCRdb's table has in-frame clones only and misses some. This repertoire shows 150,000 to 200,000 clones, 80% to 90% found once; its top ten account for 1.5% to 2%. The CDR3 is 15 residues long. The junction had 5 bases not matched to a gene; V was cut back by 3 bases and J by 5 bases. Germline V gives CDR1 PRHDT, CDR2 FYEKMQ (reference sequence). What was sequenced was peripheral blood. This receptor was obtained from a man younger than 30 who had recovered from COVID-19. The chain is built from TRBV13 and TRBJ2-5; 11 bases match TRBD1. CDR3 sequence (DNA): TGTGCCAGCAGCTTTGGGACAGGGGGAGGGGAGACCCAGTACTTC. Its protein product is CASSFGTGGGETQYF. Full variable domain (missing parts from reference TRBV13 and TRBJ2-5): AAGVIQSPRHLIKEKRETATLKCYPIPRHDTVYWYQQGPGQDPQFLISFYEKMQSDKGSIPDRFSAQQFSDYHSELNMSSLELGDSALYFCASSFGTGGGETQYFGPGTRLLVL.